This T cell receptor beta chain was documented in a study of read filtering for tumor transcriptome and immune sequencing. Study results and caveats: Single-read clonotypes: about 81.9% of IR-seq clonotypes (around 4% of reads), more than 70% of RNA-seq clonotypes (approximately 49% of reads).

The library was built from roughly 400 ng RNA with molecular barcoded adaptors for alpha/delta and beta/gamma chains. In TCRdb, the reads were re-called with MiXCR into one record per CDR3 protein. The sample shows about 62,000 distinct CDR3 sequences, roughly a fifth of them seen only once. Bone marrow was sampled from every patient at the time of active disease. Trimming stripped 3 bases from V and 0 bases from J, with 8 bases between. The CDR3 runs to 14 residues. Germline values: CDR1 SNHLY, CDR2 FYNNEI. This clonotype showed up many times. The antigen is not known. The receptor was derived from a donor at least 40 years old with multiple myeloma. Sequencing was carried out using a population of CD138-negative cells sorted from bone marrow. The chain uses TRBV2 and TRBJ1-1; tentative D call: TRBD1 (5 bases). The DNA of the CDR3 is TGTGCCAGCAGTGAGGGGCATATGAACACTGAAGCTTTCTTT. Protein product: CASSEGHMNTEAFF. The full variable domain, in which reference TRBV2 and TRBJ1-1 provide the parts outside the CDR3, is EPEVTQTPSHQVTQMGQEVILRCVPISNHLYFYWYRQILGQKVEFLVSFYNNEISEKSEIFDDQFSVERPDGSNFTLKIRSTKLEDSAMYFCASSEGHMNTEAFFGQGTRLTVV.